The rows below give T cell receptor beta chains drawn from one sample of a study of blood T cell repertoires in COVID-19. Here immunoSEQ multiplex PCR was the method, and the copy in TCRdb shows in-frame clones only, minus some. The sample shows over 150,000 clones, under 85% of them seen only once. The specimen sequenced was peripheral blood. All receptors come from a man aged 55 to 70 with COVID-19, enrolled during active disease. CDR3s include the opening cysteine and the closing phenylalanine or tryptophan. D genes are given only for firm matches. Clone size is given for some rows only: seen once, a few or many times, or a class if the clone is expanded.

j_call | clone_size | v_call | d_call | cdr3_nt | cdr3_aa
TRBJ1-2 | once | TRBV18 | NA | TGTGCCAGCTCACCAACAGGGAGCTCGGATGGCTACACCTTC | CASSPTGSSDGYTF
TRBJ1-4 | NA | TRBV30 | NA | TGTGCCTGGAGCTACTCGTACAGTAATGAAAAACTGTTTTTT | CAWSYSYSNEKLFF
TRBJ1-5 | NA | TRBV21-1 | NA | TGTGCCAGCTGGGGCGGCTGGGGGCTGGGGTATAGCAATCAGCCCCAGCATTTT | CASWGGWGLGYSNQPQHF
TRBJ2-1 | NA | TRBV7-2 | NA | TGTGCCAGCAGCTTAGCGGCAGGGACCTACAATGAGCAGTTCTTC | CASSLAAGTYNEQFF
TRBJ1-1 | NA | TRBV18 | TRBD1 | TGTGCCAGCTCAAAAGACAGGGGACAGAACACTGAAGCTTTCTTT | CASSKDRGQNTEAFF
TRBJ2-7 | NA | TRBV18 | TRBD2 | TGTGCCAGCTCACCGGGACTAGCGGGACTACACGAGCAGTACTTC | CASSPGLAGLHEQYF
TRBJ1-6 | NA | TRBV7-2 | NA | TGTGCCAGCAGCTTAGGTTGGCCAGTCAATTCACCCCTCCACTTT | CASSLGWPVNSPLHF
TRBJ1-1 | NA | TRBV7-8 | NA | TGTGCCAGCAGCTTTGCGGAGGGGAGGAACACTGAAGCTTTCTTT | CASSFAEGRNTEAFF
TRBJ1-2 | NA | TRBV27 | NA | TGTGCCAGCAGTCAAAGGGGACACAACTATGGCTACACCTTC | CASSQRGHNYGYTF
TRBJ2-6 | NA | TRBV18 | TRBD1 | TGTGCCAGCTCACCGGGGGACAGGGTGTCTGGGGCCAACGTCCTGACTTTC | CASSPGDRVSGANVLTF
TRBJ2-7 | NA | TRBV6-6 | TRBD1 | TGTGCCAGCAGTTACGGACAGGGTACCGAGCAGTACTTC | CASSYGQGTEQYF
TRBJ2-7 | NA | TRBV15 | TRBD1 | TGTGCCACCAGCAGAACGACCGACAGGGGGCAAAGTTACGAGCAGTACTTC | CATSRTTDRGQSYEQYF
TRBJ1-1 | NA | TRBV10-1 | NA | TGCGCCAGCAGCGAGGTGGGGAGGTTGGCTTTCTTT | CASSEVGRLAFF
TRBJ2-3 | once | TRBV29-1 | NA | TGCAGCGAACGGACTAGCACAGATACGCAGTATTTT | CSERTSTDTQYF
TRBJ1-2 | NA | TRBV5-5 | TRBD1 | TGTGCCAGCAGCGGAACAACAGGGGGCGATGGCTACACCTTC | CASSGTTGGDGYTF
TRBJ2-2 | NA | TRBV12-5 | TRBD1 | TGTGCTAGTGGACTGGGGACAGGGGGCAACACCGGGGAGCTGTTTTTT | CASGLGTGGNTGELFF
TRBJ2-5 | NA | TRBV7-7 | NA | TGTGCTAGCAGCTTTGGGGGGCAAGAGACCCAGTACTTC | CASSFGGQETQYF
TRBJ1-2 | NA | TRBV4-2 | TRBD1 | TGTGCCAGCAGCCAAGTTGACAGGGATGAGAGGCATGGCTACACCTTC | CASSQVDRDERHGYTF
TRBJ1-2 | NA | TRBV20-1 | TRBD1 | TGCAGTGCTAGTTCGGGGGGCGCGACAGGGGGCGTCGGCTATGGCTACACCTTC | CSASSGGATGGVGYGYTF
TRBJ1-6 | NA | TRBV6-2/TRBV6-3 | TRBD1 | TGTGCCAGCAGCCCCAGGGGGAGTAATTCACCCCTCCACTTT | CASSPRGSNSPLHF
TRBJ1-5 | NA | TRBV7-2 | TRBD1 | TGTGCCAGCAGCTATCCCGCAGGGGGAGGTATCCAGCCCCAGCATTTT | CASSYPAGGGIQPQHF
TRBJ2-3 | NA | TRBV15 | TRBD1 | TGTGCCACCAGCAGTAGGGACAGGGCCAGCCCTACGCAGTATTTT | CATSSRDRASPTQYF
TRBJ1-1 | NA | TRBV20-1 | NA | TGCAGTGCTAGTAGGACAGCCCCAGGGGCTGAAGCTTTCTTT | CSASRTAPGAEAFF
TRBJ1-6 | NA | TRBV11-2 | TRBD1 | TGTGCCAGCAGCTTAAGTTTCGTTGGGACAGCTTCACCCCTCCACTTT | CASSLSFVGTASPLHF
TRBJ2-1 | NA | TRBV11-2 | TRBD1 | TGTGCCAGCAGCTTAAGACAGGGGCCCTACAATGAGCAGTTCTTC | CASSLRQGPYNEQFF
TRBJ1-5 | NA | TRBV6-1 | TRBD1 | TGTGCCAGCAGTGAAGGGACAGGGCCTAATCAGCCCCAGCATTTT | CASSEGTGPNQPQHF
TRBJ1-6 | NA | TRBV2 | NA | TGTGCCAGCAGTAGCCAGGGTTCACCCCTCCACTTT | CASSSQGSPLHF
TRBJ2-2 | NA | TRBV4-1 | TRBD2 | TGCGCCAGCAGATTTCGGGGGGACACCGGGGAGCTGTTTTTT | CASRFRGDTGELFF
TRBJ1-2 | NA | TRBV5-1 | NA | TGCGCCAGCAGCTTGGCCGGGGATGGCTACACCTTC | CASSLAGDGYTF
TRBJ2-3 | NA | TRBV7-2 | NA | TGTGCCAGCACCCCTATTAACACAGATACGCAGTATTTT | CASTPINTDTQYF
TRBJ2-7 | NA | TRBV2 | TRBD1 | TGTGCCAGCAGTGATGCGACAGGGGGCTCCTACGAGCAGTACTTC | CASSDATGGSYEQYF
TRBJ2-7 | NA | TRBV29-1 | TRBD2 | TGCAGCGCCGGCGGGGGGGGCCCAACCGCGAGCGGGGAGCAGTACTTC | CSAGGGGPTASGEQYF
TRBJ1-2 | NA | TRBV6-5 | NA | TGTGCCAGCAGGTTTTTGGGACGGGAGAACTATGGCTACACCTTC | CASRFLGRENYGYTF
TRBJ1-6 | NA | TRBV2 | NA | TGTGCCAGGGCCGGGAGGAATTCACCCCTCCACTTT | CARAGRNSPLHF
TRBJ1-1 | NA | TRBV10-1 | NA | TGCGCCAGCAACCTCTCCGTTCAGGGTGGGGAGGTTGGGGGCACTGAAGCTTTCTTT | CASNLSVQGGEVGGTEAFF
TRBJ2-5 | few | TRBV24-1 | TRBD2 | TGTGCCACCAGTGGGACTAGCGGGAAAGAAGAGACCCAGTACTTC | CATSGTSGKEETQYF
TRBJ2-3 | NA | TRBV7-3 | TRBD1 | TGTGCCAGCAGCTTAGGGACAGGGTCTCCCTCCACAGATACGCAGTATTTT | CASSLGTGSPSTDTQYF
TRBJ1-3 | NA | TRBV14 | NA | TGTGCCAGCAGCCAACTCCGGGGTTCTGGAAACACCATATATTTT | CASSQLRGSGNTIYF
TRBJ1-6 | NA | TRBV15 | NA | TGTGCCACCAGCGGAACAGGTAAATGGGAAGCGTTCCACTTT | CATSGTGKWEAFHF
TRBJ1-3 | NA | TRBV7-2 | TRBD1 | TGTGCCAGCAGCTGGGACAGGGGGGTTGGAAACACCATATATTTT | CASSWDRGVGNTIYF
TRBJ2-2 | NA | TRBV30 | TRBD1 | TGTGCCTGGAGTGTACAGGGGAATGGGGAGCTGTTTTTT | CAWSVQGNGELFF
TRBJ2-7 | NA | TRBV5-6 | TRBD1 | TGTGCCAGCAGCTTGCTTGGGACAGGGGGCGCCGAGCAGTACTTC | CASSLLGTGGAEQYF
TRBJ2-1 | NA | TRBV9 | NA | TGTGCCAGCAGCGTAGTTCAGGGTGGAGATGAGCAGTTCTTC | CASSVVQGGDEQFF
TRBJ1-6 | NA | TRBV6-4 | NA | TGTGCCAGCAGTGAGTCAACGCGTAATTCACCCCTCCACTTT | CASSESTRNSPLHF
TRBJ1-1 | NA | TRBV12-5 | NA | TGTGCTAGTGGTTTGTCAGGGAGGGCCACTGAAGCTTTCTTT | CASGLSGRATEAFF
TRBJ1-5 | NA | TRBV18 | NA | TGTGCCAGCTCACCACATTCGGATCAGCCCCAGCATTTT | CASSPHSDQPQHF
TRBJ2-5 | NA | TRBV7-3 | NA | TGTGCCAGCAGCTTAACGTCCGACAGGCAAGAGACCCAGTACTTC | CASSLTSDRQETQYF